One and the same sample provided the 32 T cell receptor beta chains below, sequenced in a study of identical twins (dated by TCRdb to the mid-2010s). Library construction relied on 5' RACE. The sequencer was an Illumina HiSeq 2000. In-frame beta chains were kept once TCRdb had trimmed the public reads at Q25 with fastp and called clones with MiXCR. Rows matching on CDR3 protein sequence are summarized as one entry with the most common DNA and genes. This sample has 450,000 or so distinct CDR3 sequences in its table, and around 24% of those were observed once. In total, the top ten clones hold 2.9% of the sample. This sample was shared with a second study, whose subject was T cells expressing NK-cell markers.

What was sequenced was CD4+ T cells sorted from blood. Source of these receptors: a woman younger than 35 in good health.

This clonotype was detected ten times or more. V and J are TRBV20-1 and TRBJ2-5; 10 bases match TRBD1. Germline CDR1 and CDR2: DFQATT and SNEGSKA (reference sequence). The CDR3 is 16 amino acids. V lost 3 bases to trimming and J lost 5 bases; unmatched junction nucleotides: 12. The CDR3 DNA follows: TGCAGTGCTAGTGGAACCGGGACAGGGGTGTGGGAGACCCAGTACTTC. Amino acid sequence: CSASGTGTGVWETQYF.

This clonotype was observed a single time. The chain's CDR3 is CASSPSGTSTYEQYF. CDR3 sequence (DNA): TGTGCCAGCTCTCCTTCCGGGACTTCTACCTACGAGCAGTACTTC. The chain is built from TRBV18 and TRBJ2-7; perhaps TRBD2 as D (6 bases). V was shortened by 6 bases and J by 2 bases, with 17 bases between the two germline ends. Germline CDR1 and CDR2: KGHSH and LQKENI. The CDR3 has 15 residues.

This clonotype was seen a few times. This CDR3 is CSAKDRGQGETQYF. The CDR3 nucleotides are TGCAGTGCTAAAGACAGGGGGCAGGGGGAGACCCAGTACTTC. J is TRBJ2-5 and V is TRBV20-1; 10 bases are shared with TRBD1. J was trimmed by 5 bases and V by 4 bases; bases with no gene match: 7. The CDR3 has 14 residues. Per the germline V gene, CDR1 is DFQATT and CDR2 is SNEGSKA (reference sequence).

On this clonotype itself: This sequence may be a read error, since a much larger clone differs from it by one base. The CDR3 region has the DNA TGTGCCAGCAGCGGGACCTACGAGCAGTACTTC. This encodes CASSGTYEQYF. The rearrangement links TRBV11-2 to TRBJ2-7; D gene ambiguous. The CDR3 loop spans 11 amino acids. V was shortened by 5 bases and J by 2 bases, with 4 bases between the two germline ends. CDR1 is SGHAT, CDR2 FQNNGV, per germline. The whole variable domain, filled in from reference TRBV11-2 and TRBJ2-7, reads EAGVAQSPRYKIIEKRQSVAFWCNPISGHATLYWYQQILGQGPKLLIQFQNNGVVDDSQLPKDRFSAERLKGVDSTLKIQPAKLEDSAVYLCASSGTYEQYFGPGTRLTVT.

This clonotype was counted between two and nine times. The V call is TRBV2, the J call TRBJ1-4; D call uncertain. The CDR3 runs 15 residues. The V end was cut by 5 bases, the J end by 3 bases, with 13 bases between. Germline V gene data show CDR1 as SNHLY and CDR2 as FYNNEI. CDR3 sequence reads: CASSKAHGSNEKLFF. The CDR3 coding sequence is TGTGCCAGCAGTAAGGCCCACGGATCTAATGAAAAACTGTTTTTT.

This clonotype was picked up many times. The chain combines TRBV12-3 or TRBV12-4 with TRBJ2-7, with D hard to call. The CDR3 runs 13 residues. Deletions cut 5 bases from V and 4 bases from J, with 12 bases between. The CDR3 region has the DNA TGTGCCAGCAGTAAGGGTGGGCAATACGAGCAGTACTTC. Translated, it gives CASSKGGQYEQYF.

The chain couples TRBV20-1 to TRBJ2-7; TRBD2 matches at 9 bases. Trimming took 3 bases from V and 2 from J; bases not matched to a gene: 5. The CDR3 runs to 14 residues. In germline, CDR1 is DFQATT, CDR2 SNEGSKA (reference sequence). The CDR3 loop reads CSARGGRAAYEQYF. CDR3 DNA sequence: TGCAGTGCTAGGGGCGGGAGGGCCGCCTACGAGCAGTACTTC.

J is TRBJ2-5 and V is TRBV11-2; D gene uncertain. The CDR3 is 13 amino acids. V was cut by 5 bases and J by 2 bases, with 9 bases left in between. Germline V gene data show CDR1 as SGHAT and CDR2 as FQNNGV. CDR3 DNA sequence: TGTGCCAGCAGCAATGGGGTTCAAGAGACCCAGTACTTC. Translated, it gives CASSNGVQETQYF. The whole variable domain, filled in from reference TRBV11-2 and TRBJ2-5, reads EAGVAQSPRYKIIEKRQSVAFWCNPISGHATLYWYQQILGQGPKLLIQFQNNGVVDDSQLPKDRFSAERLKGVDSTLKIQPAKLEDSAVYLCASSNGVQETQYFGPGTRLLVL.

The rearrangement uses TRBV15 and TRBJ2-5; D possibly uses TRBD1 or TRBD2 (7 bases each). With 0 bases removed from V and 4 bases from J, the gap between germline ends came to 24 bases. CDR1 and CDR2 (germline): LNHNV, YYDKDF (reference sequence). This CDR3 comprises 19 residues. The CDR3 nucleotides are TGTGCCACCAGCAGAGATCGGGAGGAGGGGGCAGGGCCTCTAGAGACCCAGTACTTC. It specifies CATSRDREEGAGPLETQYF.

This clonotype showed up just a few times. The rearrangement links TRBV2 to TRBJ2-3; 8 nucleotides align to TRBD1. The CDR3 has 15 residues. J lost 2 bases, V lost 5 bases, and 6 bases had no gene match. Germline V lookup: CDR1 SNHLY, CDR2 FYNNEI. The CDR3 protein is CASSSDRANTDTQYF. The CDR3 DNA reads TGTGCCAGCAGTTCGGACAGGGCTAACACAGATACGCAGTATTTT.

V and J are TRBV30 and TRBJ2-7; D gene unclear. Looked up from germline, CDR1 is GTSNPN and CDR2 is SVGIG (reference sequence). The CDR3 is 12 residues long. Trimming took 0 bases from V and 4 from J, leaving 7 bases between them. The CDR3 DNA follows: TGTGCCTGGAGTGTAATGTCTTACGAGCAGTACTTC. It specifies CAWSVMSYEQYF.

The genes are TRBV20-1 and TRBJ2-1; 7 bases map to TRBD2. Germline CDR1 DFQATT, CDR2 SNEGSKA (reference sequence). V shed 6 bases, J shed 5 bases, and the junction held 10 bases outside the gene matches. The CDR3 has 14 residues. In DNA, the CDR3 is TGCAGTGCAGACCGTCCGGGAGGAGACAATGAGCAGTTCTTC. This codes for CSADRPGGDNEQFF.

The table lists this clonotype with a few counts. The chain combines TRBV5-1 with TRBJ2-6; D is uncertain. CDR3 length equals 17 residues. The V and J ends lost 2 bases and 0 bases respectively, with 12 bases between them. Germline V gene sequence: CDR1 SGHRS, CDR2 YFSETQ. The CDR3 loop is CASSFLTPSSGANVLTF. The CDR3 DNA sequence: TGCGCCAGCAGCTTTTTAACGCCCAGCTCTGGGGCCAACGTCCTGACTTTC.

This clonotype was recorded many times. The V and J genes are TRBV5-1 and TRBJ1-1; D not certain. Trimming shortened V by 5 bases and J by 0 bases, and 11 bases separated the two germline ends. Germline values: CDR1 SGHRS, CDR2 YFSETQ. This CDR3 contains 14 residues. The CDR3 spells CASSRVGMNTEAFF. The CDR3 DNA reads as TGCGCCAGCAGTCGTGTAGGGATGAACACTGAAGCTTTCTTT.

V is TRBV2 and J is TRBJ2-2; TRBD1 aligns across 7 bases. The trim removed 9 bases at V and 0 bases at J, leaving 4 bases unmatched. CDR3 length: 14 amino acids. CDR1 SNHLY and CDR2 FYNNEI come from the germline V gene. CDR3 region: CARAGTANTGELFF. DNA for the CDR3: TGTGCCAGAGCCGGGACAGCGAACACCGGGGAGCTGTTTTTT. Variable domain in full (rest from reference TRBV2 and TRBJ2-2): EPEVTQTPSHQVTQMGQEVILRCVPISNHLYFYWYRQILGQKVEFLVSFYNNEISEKSEIFDDQFSVERPDGSNFTLKIRSTKLEDSAMYFCARAGTANTGELFFGEGSRLTVL.

The rearrangement joins TRBV5-1 to TRBJ1-1, with TRBD1 matching 9 bases. Trimming cost V 7 bases and J 8 bases; bases outside gene matches: 3. This CDR3 has 11 residues. CDR1 and CDR2 from the germline V gene are SGHRS and YFSETQ. Written as DNA, the CDR3 is TGCGCCAGCCGGGACAGGGCAGAAGCTTTCTTT. Its protein product is CASRDRAEAFF. Full variable domain (rest looked up from reference TRBV5-1 and TRBJ1-1): KAGVTQTPRYLIKTRGQQVTLSCSPISGHRSVSWYQQTPGQGLQFLFEYFSETQRNKGNFPGRFSGRQFSNSRSEMNVSTLELGDSALYLCASRDRAEAFFGQGTRLTVV.

This clonotype was found once. The chain uses TRBV7-9 and TRBJ2-1, with a tentative D call TRBD1 (5 bases). Trimming cost V 10 bases and J 10 bases, with 11 bases left between them. The germline V gene encodes CDR1 SEHNR and CDR2 FQNEAQ (reference sequence). The CDR3 runs to 10 residues. The DNA for the CDR3 is TGTGCCACTGAGGACACAGAGCAGTTCTTC. Its protein product is CATEDTEQFF.

The rearrangement links TRBV20-1 to TRBJ2-1, with D maybe TRBD2 (7 bases). The CDR3 runs to 14 residues. Per germline, CDR1 DFQATT and CDR2 SNEGSKA (reference sequence). Trimming pared 3 bases from V and 8 bases from J, leaving 17 bases between. The CDR3 sequence is CSASGGAGFDEQFF. The CDR3 DNA sequence: TGCAGTGCTAGTGGGGGGGCCGGTTTTGATGAGCAGTTCTTC.

This clonotype was observed a handful of times. The CDR3 bases are TGTGCCAGCACAATCAGAGCGGAGACCCAGTACTTC. It yields the protein CASTIRAETQYF. V is TRBV12-3 or TRBV12-4 and J is TRBJ2-5; D remains unclear. The CDR3 length is 12 residues. Trimming pared 7 bases from V and 5 bases from J, leaving 11 bases between.

This clonotype showed up just a few times. The germline gene is not matched at one end of the junction; a read error may be the cause. The CDR3 sequence: CASSLAGVGANVLTF. Written as DNA, the CDR3 is TGTGCCAGCAGCCTAGCAGGGGTTGGGGCCAACGTCCTGACTTTC. The V and J genes are TRBV7-9 and TRBJ2-6; weak D call: TRBD1 (6 bases). The CDR3 loop spans 15 amino acids. CDR1 is SEHNR and CDR2 is FQNEAQ in the germline V gene (reference sequence).

In its sample, this clonotype was seen a few times. The chain combines TRBV20-1 with TRBJ1-1; D is uncertain. CDR3 length equals 12 residues. Germline values: CDR1 DFQATT, CDR2 SNEGSKA (reference sequence). The V and J ends lost 6 bases and 4 bases respectively, with 12 bases between them. This chain's CDR3 is CSASMEVTEAFF. DNA of the CDR3: TGCAGTGCCAGCATGGAGGTCACTGAAGCTTTCTTT.

A few counts support this clonotype. The chain recombines TRBV6-1 with TRBJ2-7; 12 bases fit TRBD2. CDR1 MNHNS and CDR2 SASEGT come from the germline V gene. With 6 bases clipped from V and 4 bases from J, the junction kept 10 bases outside the gene matches. The CDR3 runs 16 residues. The CDR3 bases are TGTGCCAGCAGCATAACCGGGACTAGCGGGCAATACGAGCAGTACTTC. Translated: CASSITGTSGQYEQYF.

The chain is built from TRBV2 and TRBJ1-5; D ambiguous. The CDR3 is made up of 13 amino acids. The germline V and J ends were trimmed by 8 bases and 2 bases, with 10 bases remaining between them. Germline CDR1 SNHLY, CDR2 FYNNEI. The CDR3: CASGWTGNQPQHF. Here the CDR3 DNA reads TGTGCCAGCGGATGGACGGGCAATCAGCCCCAGCATTTT.

This clonotype showed up just a few times. CDR3 amino acids: CSADDRGTEAFF. Written as DNA, the CDR3 is TGCAGTGCTGACGACAGGGGCACTGAAGCTTTCTTT. The chain has TRBV20-1 and TRBJ1-1; TRBD1 matches at 8 bases. Trimming cost V 5 bases and J 4 bases; bases outside gene matches: 3. The CDR3 sequence is 12 residues long. The germline V gene encodes CDR1 DFQATT and CDR2 SNEGSKA (reference sequence).

This clonotype was recorded many times. The chain recombines TRBV12-5 with TRBJ1-6; D might be TRBD1 (5 bases). The CDR3 is 12 residues long. Germline loops: CDR1 LGHNT, CDR2 FRNRAP. V was trimmed by 3 bases and J by 15 bases, leaving 12 bases between them. This CDR3 reads CASGFRDGDLHF. For the CDR3, the DNA is TGTGCTAGTGGTTTTCGGGACGGCGACCTCCACTTT.

The chain's CDR3 is CSVEVPSRYNEQFF. CDR3 DNA sequence: TGCAGCGTTGAAGTCCCTAGTCGCTACAATGAGCAGTTCTTC. The chain joins TRBV29-1 to TRBJ2-1; D is uncertain. V lost 1 base to trimming and J lost 3 bases, with 10 bases between them. Looked up from germline, CDR1 is SQVTM and CDR2 is ANQGSEA. This CDR3 contains 14 residues.

This clonotype was counted only a few times. The chain uses TRBV10-2 and TRBJ1-1; 8 nucleotides align to TRBD1. Germline V gives CDR1 WSHSY, CDR2 SAAADI. The CDR3 has 15 residues. Trimming cost V 6 bases and J 0 bases; bases outside gene matches: 6. The CDR3 here is CASRGGQDMNTEAFF. The CDR3 DNA sequence: TGCGCCAGCAGGGGGGGACAGGACATGAACACTGAAGCTTTCTTT.

The chain links TRBV20-1 to TRBJ2-7; a weak D match, TRBD2 (6 bases). In germline, CDR1 is DFQATT, CDR2 SNEGSKA (reference sequence). The CDR3 spans 18 residues. V lost 0 bases, J lost 6 bases, and 27 bases lay in between. The CDR3, as DNA: TGCAGTGCTAGAGATGGACTTCGGGGGAGCGGCTATATCCCCGAGCAGTACTTC. It codes for CSARDGLRGSGYIPEQYF.

This clonotype was picked up a small number of times. The chain employs TRBV3-1 and TRBJ2-7; D might be TRBD1 (6 bases). V was pared by 3 bases and J by 6 bases, with 12 bases between. Looked up from germline, CDR1 is LGHDT and CDR2 is YNNKEL (reference sequence). The CDR3 consists of 13 residues. The CDR3, as DNA: TGTGCCAGCAGCCAGAACCAGGGGCGCGAGCAGTACTTC. Translating it yields CASSQNQGREQYF.

The V and J genes are TRBV12-5 and TRBJ2-7; D is unresolved. Germline V gene lookup returns CDR1 LGHNT and CDR2 FRNRAP. The CDR3 loop spans 11 amino acids. The V end lost 6 bases, the J end lost 2 bases, and 5 bases lay between the germline ends. The CDR3 DNA follows: TGTGCTAGTGGACGGACCTACGAGCAGTACTTC. This sequence encodes CASGRTYEQYF.

This chain uses TRBV5-1 with TRBJ1-3; perhaps TRBD1 as D (6 bases). Germline CDR1 reads SGHRS; CDR2 reads YFSETQ. This CDR3 has 14 residues. Trimming took off 7 bases at V and 0 bases at J, with 11 bases between the two ends. In DNA, the CDR3 is TGCGCCAGCGGATCGGACAGCTCTGGAAACACCATATATTTT. This translates into CASGSDSSGNTIYF.

The rearrangement uses TRBV14 and TRBJ1-2, with unresolved D. The V gene's germline CDR1 is SGHDN and CDR2 FVKESK. Trimming removed 0 bases at V and 4 bases at J, with 9 bases between. This CDR3 contains 14 residues. CDR3 coding DNA: TGTGCCAGCAGCCAAGAAGCGGGAACCTATGGCTACACCTTC. Translating it yields CASSQEAGTYGYTF.